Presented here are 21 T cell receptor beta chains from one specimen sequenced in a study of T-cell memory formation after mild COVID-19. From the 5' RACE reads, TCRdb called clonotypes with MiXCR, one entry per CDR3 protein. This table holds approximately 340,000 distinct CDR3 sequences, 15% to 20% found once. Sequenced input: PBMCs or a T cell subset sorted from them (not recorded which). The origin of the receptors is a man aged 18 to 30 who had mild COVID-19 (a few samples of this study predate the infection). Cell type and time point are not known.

CDR3 DNA sequence: TGCGCCAGCAGCTTGGGGACAGCCCTTGAGGAGACCCAGTACTTC. Amino acids: CASSLGTALEETQYF. J is TRBJ2-5 and V is TRBV5-1, with D perhaps matching TRBD1 (6 bases). The CDR3 spans 15 residues. Per the germline V gene, CDR1 is SGHRS and CDR2 is YFSETQ. V gave up 0 bases and J gave up 5 bases, with 14 bases separating them.

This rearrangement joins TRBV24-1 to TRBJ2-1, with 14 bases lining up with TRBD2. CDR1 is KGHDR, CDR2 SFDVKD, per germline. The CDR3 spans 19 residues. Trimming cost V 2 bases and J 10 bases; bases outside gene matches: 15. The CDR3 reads CATSDSGQARLAGGREQFF. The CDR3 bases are TGTGCCACCAGTGATTCGGGACAGGCTAGACTAGCGGGGGGGCGCGAGCAGTTCTTC.

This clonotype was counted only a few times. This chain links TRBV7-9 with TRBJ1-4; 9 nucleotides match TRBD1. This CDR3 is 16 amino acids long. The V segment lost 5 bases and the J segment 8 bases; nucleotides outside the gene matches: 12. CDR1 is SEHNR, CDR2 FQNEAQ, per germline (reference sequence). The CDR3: CASSHRGREAGEKLFF. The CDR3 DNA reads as TGTGCCAGCAGCCACAGGGGGCGCGAAGCTGGAGAAAAACTGTTTTTT.

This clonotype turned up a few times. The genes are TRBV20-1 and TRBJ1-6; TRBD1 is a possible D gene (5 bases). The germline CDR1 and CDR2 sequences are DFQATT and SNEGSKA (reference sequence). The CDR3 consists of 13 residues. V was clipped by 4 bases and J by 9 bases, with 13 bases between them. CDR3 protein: CSANSFRGSPLHF. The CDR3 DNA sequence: TGCAGTGCTAACAGCTTTAGGGGTTCACCCCTCCACTTT.

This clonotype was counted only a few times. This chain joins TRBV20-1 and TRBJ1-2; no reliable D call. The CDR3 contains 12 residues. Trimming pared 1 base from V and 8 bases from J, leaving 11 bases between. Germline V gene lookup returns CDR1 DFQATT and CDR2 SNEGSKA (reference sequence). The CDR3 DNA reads TGCAGTGCTAGAGTTGGCCTTGGCGGCTACACCTTC. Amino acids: CSARVGLGGYTF.

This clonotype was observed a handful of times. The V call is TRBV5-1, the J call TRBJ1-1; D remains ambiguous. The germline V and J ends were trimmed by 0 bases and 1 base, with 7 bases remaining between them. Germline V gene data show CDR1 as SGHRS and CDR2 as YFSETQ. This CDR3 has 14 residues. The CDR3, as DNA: TGCGCCAGCAGCTTGGCCCCGTCGAACACTGAAGCTTTCTTT. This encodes CASSLAPSNTEAFF.

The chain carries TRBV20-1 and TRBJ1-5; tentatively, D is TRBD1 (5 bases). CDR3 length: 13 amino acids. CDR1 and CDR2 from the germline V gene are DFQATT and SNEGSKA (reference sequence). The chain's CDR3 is CSGTESPNQPQHF. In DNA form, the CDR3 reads TGCAGCGGGACCGAAAGTCCCAATCAGCCCCAGCATTTT.

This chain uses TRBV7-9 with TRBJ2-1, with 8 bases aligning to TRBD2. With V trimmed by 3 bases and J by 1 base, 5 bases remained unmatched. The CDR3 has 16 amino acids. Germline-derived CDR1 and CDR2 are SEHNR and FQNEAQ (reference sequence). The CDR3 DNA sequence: TGTGCCAGCAGCTTCGGACTAGCTGCATCCTACAATGAGCAGTTCTTC. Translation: CASSFGLAASYNEQFF.

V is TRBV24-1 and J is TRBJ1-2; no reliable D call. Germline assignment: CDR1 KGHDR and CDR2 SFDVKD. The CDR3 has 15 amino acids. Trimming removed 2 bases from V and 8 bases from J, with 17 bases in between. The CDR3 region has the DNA TGTGCCACCAGTGATTCGGCAGAGGTGGAACGGGGCTACACCTTC. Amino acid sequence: CATSDSAEVERGYTF.

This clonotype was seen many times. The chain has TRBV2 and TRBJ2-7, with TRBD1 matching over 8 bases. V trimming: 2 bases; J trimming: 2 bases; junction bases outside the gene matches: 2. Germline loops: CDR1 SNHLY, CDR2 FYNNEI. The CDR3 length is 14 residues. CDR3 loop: CASSEQGATYEQYV. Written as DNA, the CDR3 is TGTGCCAGCAGTGAACAGGGGGCGACCTACGAGCAGTACGTC.

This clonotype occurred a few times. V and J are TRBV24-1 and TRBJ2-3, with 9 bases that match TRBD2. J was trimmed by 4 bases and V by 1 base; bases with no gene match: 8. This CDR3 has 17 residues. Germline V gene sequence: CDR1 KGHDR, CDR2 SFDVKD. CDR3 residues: CATSDFRGGGAADTQYF. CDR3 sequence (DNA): TGTGCCACCAGTGATTTTCGCGGCGGGGGGGCTGCAGATACGCAGTATTTT.

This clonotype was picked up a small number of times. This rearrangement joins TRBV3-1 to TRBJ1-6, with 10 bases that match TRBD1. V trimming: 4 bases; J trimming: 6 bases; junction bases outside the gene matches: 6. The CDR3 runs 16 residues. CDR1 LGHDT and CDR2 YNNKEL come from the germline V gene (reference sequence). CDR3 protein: CASSPGTGVGNSPLHF. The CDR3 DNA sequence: TGTGCCAGCAGCCCCGGGACAGGGGTGGGTAATTCACCCCTCCACTTT.

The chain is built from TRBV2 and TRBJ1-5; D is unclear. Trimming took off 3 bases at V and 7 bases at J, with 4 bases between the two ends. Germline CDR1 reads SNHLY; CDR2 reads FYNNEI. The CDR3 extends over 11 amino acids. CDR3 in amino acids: CASSDGQPQHF. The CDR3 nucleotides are TGTGCCAGCAGTGATGGGCAGCCCCAGCATTTT.

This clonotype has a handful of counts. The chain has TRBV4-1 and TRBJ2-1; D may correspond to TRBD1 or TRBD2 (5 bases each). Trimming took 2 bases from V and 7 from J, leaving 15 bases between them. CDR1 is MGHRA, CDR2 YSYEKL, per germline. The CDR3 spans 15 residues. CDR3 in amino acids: CASSQPRDLRNEQFF. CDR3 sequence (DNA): TGCGCCAGCAGCCAACCCCGGGACCTACGTAATGAGCAGTTCTTC.

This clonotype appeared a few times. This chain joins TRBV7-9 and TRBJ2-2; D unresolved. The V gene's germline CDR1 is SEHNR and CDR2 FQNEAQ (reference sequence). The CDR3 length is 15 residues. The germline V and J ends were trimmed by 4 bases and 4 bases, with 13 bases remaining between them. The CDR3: CASSSTASGTGELFF. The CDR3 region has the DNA TGTGCCAGCAGCTCGACCGCCTCGGGCACCGGGGAGCTGTTTTTT.

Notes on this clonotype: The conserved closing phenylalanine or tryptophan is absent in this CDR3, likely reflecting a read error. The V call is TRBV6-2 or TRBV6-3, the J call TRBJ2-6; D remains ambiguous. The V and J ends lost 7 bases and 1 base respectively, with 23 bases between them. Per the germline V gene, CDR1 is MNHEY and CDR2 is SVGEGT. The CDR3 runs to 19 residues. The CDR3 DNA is TGTGCCAGCATTAAACTACCGTCATGGGCAGTGTCTGGGGCCAACGTCCTGACTCTC. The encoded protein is CASIKLPSWAVSGANVLTL.

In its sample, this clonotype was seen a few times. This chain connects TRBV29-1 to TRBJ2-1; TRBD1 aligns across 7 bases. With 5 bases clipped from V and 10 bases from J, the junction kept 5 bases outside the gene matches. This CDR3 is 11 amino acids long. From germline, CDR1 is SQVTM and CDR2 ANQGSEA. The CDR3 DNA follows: TGCAGCGTTCGGACAGGAAGAGAGCAGTTCTTC. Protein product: CSVRTGREQFF.

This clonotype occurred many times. CDR3 nucleotide sequence: TGCGCCAGCGGGGGACGGACTTACACCGGGGAGCTGTTTTTT. This translates into CASGGRTYTGELFF. The V gene is TRBV5-1, the J gene TRBJ2-2, with D tentatively TRBD1 or TRBD2 (5 bases each). The V gene's germline CDR1 is SGHRS and CDR2 YFSETQ. V lost 7 bases and J 3 bases, leaving 13 bases between the germline ends. The CDR3 has 14 amino acids.

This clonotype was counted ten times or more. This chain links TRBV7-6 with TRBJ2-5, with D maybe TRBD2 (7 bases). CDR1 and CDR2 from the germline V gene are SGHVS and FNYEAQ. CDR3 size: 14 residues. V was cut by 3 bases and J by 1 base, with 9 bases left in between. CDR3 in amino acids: CASSLGGGQETQYF. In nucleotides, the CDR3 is TGTGCCAGCAGCTTGGGAGGGGGCCAAGAGACCCAGTACTTC.

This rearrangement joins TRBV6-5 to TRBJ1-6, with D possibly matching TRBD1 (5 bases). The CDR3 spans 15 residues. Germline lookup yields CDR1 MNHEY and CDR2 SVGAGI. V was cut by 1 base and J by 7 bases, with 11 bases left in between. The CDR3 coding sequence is TGTGCCAGCAGTTACTGGGGGATGTCAAATTCACCCCTCCACTTT. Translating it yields CASSYWGMSNSPLHF.

Here the CDR3 reads CAISEWSNQETQYF. The DNA of the CDR3 is TGTGCCATCAGTGAATGGTCGAATCAAGAGACCCAGTACTTC. The V call is TRBV10-3, the J call TRBJ2-5; D ambiguous. CDR1 and CDR2 from the germline V gene are ENHRY and SYGVKD. V was clipped by 3 bases and J by 2 bases, with 10 bases between them. The CDR3 has 14 residues.